The 14 T cell receptor beta chains listed next were all sequenced from one sample in a study of OX40 agonist ivuxolimab in advanced cancers. Assay used: immunoSEQ multiplex PCR; TCRdb lists only in-frame clones, some missing. Of approximately 67,000 clones listed, about four fifths are singletons. The sequencing used CD4+ or CD8+ T cells sorted from blood, collected in a trial of the OX40 agonist ivuxolimab. These receptors came from an adult with an advanced solid tumor such as melanoma, head and neck, liver or kidney cancer.

The CDR3 nucleotides are TGTGCCAGCAGCTTTACTCAGACTTACTCCTACGAGCAGTACTTC. Protein product: CASSFTQTYSYEQYF. The chain combines TRBV11-2 with TRBJ2-5, with D uncertain. The better agreement between TRBJ2-7 and the DNA end casts doubt on the J call. This CDR3 region has 15 residues. The germline V gene encodes CDR1 SGHAT and CDR2 FQNNGV.

This chain joins TRBV2 and TRBJ2-5, with D perhaps TRBD2 (6 bases). The CDR3 is 16 residues long. V was trimmed by 3 bases and J by 3 bases, leaving 17 bases between them. Germline V CDR1 and CDR2: SNHLY, FYNNEI. DNA of the CDR3: TGTGCCAGCAGTGAGGGAACGCGGGATTGGGAAGAGACCCAGTACTTC. It yields the protein CASSEGTRDWEETQYF.

The gene calls are TRBV28 and TRBJ2-7; D not certain. This CDR3 comprises 12 residues. Germline-derived CDR1 and CDR2 are MDHEN and SYDVKM. Deletions cut 2 bases from V and 5 bases from J, with 7 bases between. The CDR3 protein is CASSLQENEQYF. The CDR3 DNA is TGTGCCAGCAGTTTACAGGAGAACGAGCAGTACTTC. Full variable domain (rest looked up from reference TRBV28 and TRBJ2-7): DVKVTQSSRYLVKRTGEKVFLECVQDMDHENMFWYRQDPGLGLRLIYFSYDVKMKEKGDIPEGYSVSREKKERFSLILESASTNQTSMYLCASSLQENEQYFGPGTRLTVT.

CDR3 residues: CASARTGGAYTF. The CDR3 bases are TGTGCCAGCGCCCGGACAGGGGGAGCCTACACCTTC. The chain joins TRBV2 to TRBJ1-2; 10 bases map to TRBD1. This CDR3 spans 12 amino acids. The V gene end was trimmed by 8 bases and the J gene end by 10 bases; junction bases not matched to a gene: 7. In germline, CDR1 is SNHLY, CDR2 FYNNEI.

This sequence joins TRBV28 and TRBJ2-1, with TRBD2 identical over 11 bases. Unmatched junction bases numbered 16, after V lost 10 bases and J lost 8 bases. CDR3 size: 16 residues. The germline V gene encodes CDR1 MDHEN and CDR2 SYDVKM. For the CDR3, the DNA is TGTGCCACCAACAAGCGACTAGCGGGGTCGCGGGATGAGCAGTTCTTC. Encoded protein: CATNKRLAGSRDEQFF.

V and J are TRBV28 and TRBJ2-7; TRBD1 matches 9 bases. The CDR3 loop spans 12 amino acids. V lost 5 bases and J lost 12; bases outside the gene matches: 8. Germline values: CDR1 MDHEN, CDR2 SYDVKM. The chain's CDR3 is CASSPPGQGTYF. The CDR3 nucleotides are TGTGCCAGCAGTCCACCCGGACAGGGGACGTACTTC.

The chain combines TRBV4-3 with TRBJ2-1, with D perhaps matching TRBD1 or TRBD2 (6 bases each). This CDR3 spans 13 amino acids. The germline V gene encodes CDR1 LGHNA and CDR2 YSLEER. V gave up 3 bases and J gave up 8 bases, with 11 bases separating them. CDR3 bases: TGCGCCAGCAGCCAGGAGGGGGGCTATGAGCAGTTCTTC. Protein: CASSQEGGYEQFF.

The J gene is TRBJ2-7, the V gene TRBV2; D may be TRBD1 (5 bases). Germline CDR1 is SNHLY and CDR2 is FYNNEI. Trimming removed 7 bases at V and 2 bases at J, with 12 bases between. The CDR3 has 13 residues. The CDR3 DNA reads as TGTGCCAGCAAGTTGAACAGGCCCTACGAGCAGTACTTC. This codes for CASKLNRPYEQYF.

The rearrangement links TRBV11-2 to TRBJ2-7; 8 positions agree with TRBD2. The CDR3 has 15 amino acids. Germline assignment: CDR1 SGHAT and CDR2 FQNNGV. The V and J ends lost 3 bases and 4 bases, in that order; junction bases with no gene match: 8. CDR3 residues: CASSLGFSGSYEQYF. The DNA for the CDR3 is TGTGCCAGCAGCTTGGGGTTCAGCGGGAGTTACGAGCAGTACTTC.

The genes are TRBV28 and TRBJ2-1; 11 bases agree with TRBD2. The CDR3 is made up of 15 amino acids. From germline, CDR1 is MDHEN and CDR2 SYDVKM. The V segment lost 3 bases and the J segment 7 bases; nucleotides outside the gene matches: 5. CDR3 nucleotides: TGTGCCAGCAGTTTCGGTAGCGGGAGGGTAAATGAGCAGTTCTTC. Its translation is CASSFGSGRVNEQFF.

The rearrangement uses TRBV29-1 and TRBJ2-1, with D perhaps TRBD2 (5 bases). The length of the CDR3 is 15 residues. From germline, CDR1 is SQVTM and CDR2 ANQGSEA. Trimming took off 6 bases at V and 0 bases at J, with 15 bases between the two ends. The CDR3 reads CSVRTSGSSYNEQFF. Here the CDR3 DNA reads TGCAGCGTCCGTACAAGCGGAAGCTCCTACAATGAGCAGTTCTTC.

The rearrangement links TRBV29-1 to TRBJ2-7, with 10 positions matching TRBD2. V shed 5 bases, J shed 6 bases, and the junction held 7 bases outside the gene matches. This CDR3 contains 13 residues. Germline CDR1 and CDR2: SQVTM and ANQGSEA. CDR3 coding DNA: TGCAGCGTTCCGTTAGCGGGAGGTATCGAGCAGTACTTC. The encoded protein is CSVPLAGGIEQYF.

This clone appeared once. This chain joins TRBV19 and TRBJ1-4; D is ambiguous. Trimming left V 2 bases short and J 2 bases short, with 6 bases between. The CDR3 has 14 residues. Germline CDR1 LNHDA, CDR2 SQIVND (reference sequence). The CDR3 protein is CASSISWTNEKLFF. CDR3 DNA: TGTGCCAGTAGTATATCATGGACTAATGAAAAACTGTTTTTT.

The chain uses TRBV15 and TRBJ2-7, with TRBD2 matching over 8 bases. CDR3 length: 14 residues. Germline V gene sequence: CDR1 LNHNV, CDR2 YYDKDF (reference sequence). V dropped 8 bases and J dropped 6; count of bases not matched to a gene: 12. As DNA, the CDR3 is TGTGCCACCGGACCGGGACTAGGGGCCCGCGAGCAGTACTTC. This gives the protein CATGPGLGAREQYF.